Described below is a single TCR beta chain sequence and its context. Its target is not known. The entry originates in a study of shared clonotypes between healthy human individuals. Study details: CD4 naive and memory got three plates each, CD8 naive two, CD8 memory one.

Study-level findings and limits: The study found lower generation probabilities in non-shared clonotypes than in those shared by all four donors. Richness estimates generally favored naive over memory subsets.

Trimming took 0 bases from V and 3 from J, leaving 15 bases between them. CDR3 size: 17 residues. Germline CDR1 and CDR2: SGDLS and YYNGEE. This table comes from immunoSEQ multiplex PCR, and its TCRdb copy is limited to in-frame clones, with some not included. The data show some 2.3 million clones, approximately 93% seen once. The sequencing sample was made of naive CD4+ T cells from PBMCs. Regarding subset: CD45RA+ positively selected. This TCR came from a young man in good health. Some clones in this sample may be carry-over from other donors' samples. The chain carries TRBV9 and TRBJ2-2; either TRBD1 or TRBD2 may supply D (5 bases each). The CDR3 reads CASSVVGDARYTGELFF. The CDR3 coding sequence is TGTGCCAGCAGCGTAGTTGGGGACGCTAGATACACCGGGGAGCTGTTTTTT.